One and the same sample provided the 18 T cell receptor beta chains below, sequenced in a study of T-cell reconstitution after alpha-beta-depleted transplantation in children. Unique molecular identifiers featured in how the TCRbeta library was prepared. TCRdb passed the PCR reads through MiXCR, listing each CDR3 protein once. The table records a few hundred thousand distinct CDR3 sequences, around 13% of them present only once. The sequencing here drew on PBMCs from the stem cell graft donor, taken from the stem cell graft. Receptors were obtained from a human donor who donated a stem cell graft to a child with combined immunodeficiency.

This clonotype occurred many times. The chain is built from TRBV24-1 and TRBJ2-1; D gene unclear. The CDR3 is 12 amino acids. The V end lost 4 bases, the J end lost 9 bases, and 9 bases lay between the germline ends. Germline CDR1 is KGHDR and CDR2 is SFDVKD. In nucleotides, the CDR3 is TGTGCCACCAGTGAGAGAAGTACTGAGCAGTTCTTC. Translated: CATSERSTEQFF.

This clonotype has only a few counts. The V call is TRBV9, the J call TRBJ2-7; tentatively, D is TRBD1 (5 bases). V was clipped by 0 bases and J by 0 bases, with 10 bases between them. The CDR3 runs to 15 residues. Germline lookup yields CDR1 SGDLS and CDR2 YYNGEE. CDR3 residues: CASSVAADSSYEQYF. The CDR3 DNA is TGTGCCAGCAGCGTAGCCGCAGACAGCTCCTACGAGCAGTACTTC.

This clonotype appeared a few times. V gene TRBV12-1 combines with J gene TRBJ1-2; TRBD1, the D gene given by the table, was not confirmed from the DNA. TRBV12-1 is a pseudogene locus. The CDR3 is 12 residues long. This CDR3 is CASSWGTDGYTF. For the CDR3, the DNA is TGTGCCAGCAGCTGGGGGACGGATGGCTACACCTTC.

This clonotype was seen ten or more times. The chain links TRBV30 to TRBJ2-1; 7 bases line up with TRBD2. V lost 1 base to trimming and J lost 7 bases; unmatched junction nucleotides: 7. Germline assignment: CDR1 GTSNPN and CDR2 SVGIG (reference sequence). This CDR3 region has 14 residues. The CDR3 protein is CAWSEGLAGNEQFF. DNA of the CDR3: TGTGCCTGGAGTGAAGGTTTAGCGGGTAATGAGCAGTTCTTC. Together with reference TRBV30 and TRBJ2-1, the CDR3 gives the full variable domain: SQTIHQWPATLVQPVGSPLSLECTVEGTSNPNLYWYRQAAGRGLQLLFYSVGIGQISSEVPQNLSASRPQDRQFILSSKKLLLSDSGFYLCAWSEGLAGNEQFFGPGTRLTVL.

The chain recombines TRBV5-1 with TRBJ2-3, with TRBD2 matching over 7 bases. V dropped 2 bases and J dropped 8; count of bases not matched to a gene: 11. Germline-derived CDR1 and CDR2 are SGHRS and YFSETQ. The CDR3 length is 15 residues. CDR3 loop: CASSLTPGGRVTQYF. The CDR3 nucleotides are TGCGCCAGCAGCTTAACCCCGGGGGGACGAGTTACGCAGTATTTT.

This clonotype was recorded only once. The rearrangement links TRBV11-1 to TRBJ2-1; 10 bases agree with TRBD2. The CDR3 spans 19 residues. The V gene end was trimmed by 3 bases and the J gene end by 0 bases; junction bases not matched to a gene: 11. The V gene's germline CDR1 is SGHAT and CDR2 FQDESV (reference sequence). DNA for the CDR3: TGTGCCAGCAGCTTTGACCTAGCGGGAGACCTCCTCTCCTACAATGAGCAGTTCTTC. Translation: CASSFDLAGDLLSYNEQFF. Together with reference TRBV11-1 and TRBJ2-1, the CDR3 gives the full variable domain: EAEVAQSPRYKITEKSQAVAFWCDPISGHATLYWYRQILGQGPELLVQFQDESVVDDSQLPKDRFSAERLKGVDSTLKIQPAELGDSAMYLCASSFDLAGDLLSYNEQFFGPGTRLTVL.

The V and J genes are TRBV19 and TRBJ2-2, with D maybe TRBD1 (5 bases). V lost 9 bases to trimming and J lost 4 bases, with 15 bases between them. The CDR3 runs to 14 residues. From germline, CDR1 is LNHDA and CDR2 SQIVND (reference sequence). The CDR3 spells CASNGARGTGELFF. In DNA form, the CDR3 reads TGTGCCAGCAATGGGGCCCGCGGCACCGGGGAGCTGTTTTTT. Drawing the rest from reference TRBV19 and TRBJ2-2, the complete variable domain is DGGITQSPKYLFRKEGQNVTLSCEQNLNHDAMYWYRQDPGQGLRLIYYSQIVNDFQKGDIAEGYSVSREKKESFPLTVTSAQKNPTAFYLCASNGARGTGELFFGEGSRLTVL.

Ten or more counts support this clonotype. The rearrangement joins TRBV5-1 to TRBJ2-3, with D hard to call. The CDR3 sequence is 14 residues long. CDR1 is SGHRS, CDR2 YFSETQ, per germline. Trimming took off 0 bases at V and 3 bases at J, with 8 bases between the two ends. The CDR3 DNA is TGCGCCAGCAGCTTGGGGACCATTACAGATACGCAGTATTTT. Translated: CASSLGTITDTQYF.

The rearrangement links TRBV7-9 to TRBJ1-2; no definite D call. Trimming cost V 3 bases and J 3 bases, with 8 bases left between them. Germline V gene data show CDR1 as SEHNR and CDR2 as FQNEAQ (reference sequence). The CDR3 length is 13 residues. CDR3 coding DNA: TGTGCCAGCAGCTTTTCAGAGTACTATGGCTACACCTTC. Its protein product is CASSFSEYYGYTF.

The CDR3 DNA sequence: TGTGCCAGCAGCTTACGTGGTGCGGGTCTTGGTACAGATACGCAGTATTTT. Protein: CASSLRGAGLGTDTQYF. The chain joins TRBV7-2 to TRBJ2-3; D might be TRBD2 (5 bases). Trimming cost V 2 bases and J 3 bases, with 18 bases left between them. Germline values: CDR1 SGHTA, CDR2 FQGNSA. This CDR3 comprises 17 residues. The full variable domain, completed using reference TRBV7-2 and TRBJ2-3, is GAGVSQSPSNKVTEKGKDVELRCDPISGHTALYWYRQSLGQGLEFLIYFQGNSAPDKSGLPSDRFSAERTGGSVSTLTIQRTQQEDSAVYLCASSLRGAGLGTDTQYFGPGTRLTVL.

This clonotype came up many times. The genes are TRBV28 and TRBJ1-4; D perhaps matches TRBD1 (6 bases). V was clipped by 2 bases and J by 0 bases, with 13 bases between them. CDR3 size: 17 residues. Germline lookup yields CDR1 MDHEN and CDR2 SYDVKM. Here the CDR3 reads CASSLPRDISTNEKLFF. The CDR3 coding sequence is TGTGCCAGCAGTTTACCTCGGGACATCTCAACTAATGAAAAACTGTTTTTT.

This clonotype was counted a few times. The chain recombines TRBV3-1 with TRBJ2-5, with a tentative D call TRBD2 (6 bases). V was shortened by 0 bases and J by 3 bases, with 14 bases between the two germline ends. The CDR3 extends over 16 amino acids. The V gene's germline CDR1 is LGHDT and CDR2 YNNKEL (reference sequence). The CDR3 sequence is CASSQDPRGSKETQYF. Written as DNA, the CDR3 is TGTGCCAGCAGCCAAGATCCGCGGGGATCGAAAGAGACCCAGTACTTC.

This clonotype was seen a handful of times. This chain joins TRBV5-1 and TRBJ2-3, with TRBD1 identical over 9 bases. CDR3 length: 16 residues. CDR1 and CDR2 from the germline V gene are SGHRS and YFSETQ. The V segment lost 4 bases and the J segment 1 base; nucleotides outside the gene matches: 7. The CDR3 sequence: CASSSQTGGGTDTQYF. CDR3 coding DNA: TGCGCCAGCAGCAGCCAGACAGGGGGGGGCACAGATACGCAGTATTTT.

The V call is TRBV20-1, the J call TRBJ2-1; 16 bases line up with TRBD2. The V gene's germline CDR1 is DFQATT and CDR2 SNEGSKA (reference sequence). This CDR3 has 21 amino acids. After removal of 2 bases from V and 2 bases from J, the junction contained 15 bases not matched to a gene. This CDR3 reads CSARPPTTGTSGRAAYNEQFF. The CDR3 DNA follows: TGCAGTGCTAGACCCCCCACAACCGGGACTAGCGGGAGGGCCGCCTACAATGAGCAGTTCTTC.

CDR3 sequence: CASSQGVAGGIRRNEQFF. The CDR3 DNA follows: TGCGCCAGCAGCCAAGGGGTCGCGGGAGGGATCCGTCGCAATGAGCAGTTCTTC. The V gene is TRBV4-1, the J gene TRBJ2-1; 9 nucleotides line up with TRBD2. CDR3 length equals 18 residues. The germline V gene has CDR1 MGHRA and CDR2 YSYEKL. Trimming at V came to 1 base and at J to 6 bases, leaving 13 bases not matched to a gene.

This clonotype has just a few counts. This chain links TRBV7-9 with TRBJ1-1; 7 bases fit TRBD1. The junction had 4 bases not matched to a gene; V was cut back by 5 bases and J by 4 bases. This CDR3 has 13 residues. CDR1 is SEHNR, CDR2 FQNEAQ, per germline (reference sequence). The CDR3 loop reads CASSQDRVTEAFF. CDR3 bases: TGTGCCAGCAGCCAAGACAGGGTCACTGAAGCTTTCTTT.

The rearrangement joins TRBV5-1 to TRBJ2-7; a possible D gene is TRBD2 (6 bases). V was cut by 0 bases and J by 7 bases, with 17 bases left in between. Germline CDR1 is SGHRS and CDR2 is YFSETQ. The CDR3 consists of 15 residues. The CDR3 DNA reads as TGCGCCAGCAGCTTGGAGCGGGCCCAATCGGGGGAGCAGTACTTC. Protein product: CASSLERAQSGEQYF.

The V gene is TRBV20-1, the J gene TRBJ2-7, with D tentatively TRBD1 (6 bases). The germline V and J ends were trimmed by 3 bases and 1 base, with 7 bases remaining between them. This CDR3 region has 12 residues. CDR1 and CDR2 (germline): DFQATT, SNEGSKA (reference sequence). The CDR3 spells CSASQGSYEQYF. The CDR3 DNA is TGCAGTGCTAGCCAGGGGTCCTACGAGCAGTACTTC.